The T cell receptor beta chain described here comes from a study of blood T cell repertoires in COVID-19. Whole-study context: PBMCs, B-cell-depleted T cells, or T cells provided the cDNA or gDNA that made up the material.

The data were produced by immunoSEQ multiplex PCR, yet TCRdb's version contains in-frame clones alone and is incomplete. This sample carries approximately 250,000 clones, about 82% of them seen once, and the ten largest clones take around 6.4%. Only one count was recorded for this clone. The sequenced material came from peripheral blood. The TCR originated in a woman aged 60 to 75 with active or convalescent COVID-19.

The CDR3 loop reads CASSERLSYEQYF. The DNA for the CDR3 is TGTGCCAGCAGTGAGAGGCTCTCCTACGAGCAGTACTTC. The chain links TRBV2 to TRBJ2-7, with D unclear. The CDR3 runs to 13 residues. Germline lookup yields CDR1 SNHLY and CDR2 FYNNEI. The V end was cut by 3 bases, the J end by 0 bases, with 6 bases between.